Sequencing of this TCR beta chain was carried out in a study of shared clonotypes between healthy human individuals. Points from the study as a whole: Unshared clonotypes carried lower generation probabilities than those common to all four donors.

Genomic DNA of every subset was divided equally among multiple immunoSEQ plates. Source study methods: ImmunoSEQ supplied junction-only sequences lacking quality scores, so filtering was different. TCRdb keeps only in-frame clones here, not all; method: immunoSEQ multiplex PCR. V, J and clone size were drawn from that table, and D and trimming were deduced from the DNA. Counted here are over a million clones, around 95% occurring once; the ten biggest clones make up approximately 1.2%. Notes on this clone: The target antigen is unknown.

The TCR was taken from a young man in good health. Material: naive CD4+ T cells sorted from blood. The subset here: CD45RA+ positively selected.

In nucleotides, the CDR3 is TGTGCCAGCAGTTTTTTGCAGGGCTACGAGCAGTACTTC. Amino acid sequence: CASSFLQGYEQYF. V and J are TRBV27 and TRBJ2-7, with D tentatively TRBD1 (5 bases). Per the germline V gene, CDR1 is MNHEY and CDR2 is SMNVEV (reference sequence). V gave up 3 bases and J gave up 3 bases, with 9 bases separating them. The CDR3 runs 13 residues.